This T cell receptor beta chain was sequenced for a study of persistence of HIV-infected CD4 T cells. This was the immunoSEQ version 4 assay in survey mode. Sequenced by immunoSEQ multiplex PCR; TCRdb stores in-frame clones only, minus some. Seen here are tens of thousands of clones, about 74% observed once, and the top ten hold approximately 1.8%. Cells were stimulated with overlapping HIV-1 Gag 15-mer peptides. Sorting selected CD4+ T cells upregulating both CD40 ligand and CD69. Inclusion required CMV-positive serology and CD4+ counts above 400 cells/uL. The CDR3 is 15 amino acids. From germline, CDR1 is MDHEN and CDR2 SYDVKM. Germline trimming cut 5 bases from V and 6 bases from J; bases unmatched to any gene: 9. Details on this clone: Its antigen is not known.

Material: CD4+ T cells sorted from PBMCs after approximately 19-hour stimulation, obtained from a patient who received antiretroviral therapy. This sequence originates from an adult man with HIV who was CMV-seropositive. V is TRBV28 and J is TRBJ1-5; 8 bases align to TRBD1. CDR3 sequence (DNA): TGTGCCAGCAGTACCGACAGGGGAGTGATTCAGCCCCAGCATTTT. Residues: CASSTDRGVIQPQHF.